A selection of T cell receptor beta chains follows, all from one sample in a study of cytomegalovirus exposure and HLA in healthy donors. Assay used: immunoSEQ multiplex PCR; TCRdb lists only in-frame clones, some missing. Of fewer than 200,000 clones listed, 87% are singletons. The source material was PBMCs. All receptors come from a woman younger than 45 in good health and CMV-seronegative. CDR3s leave out the opening cysteine and the closing phenylalanine or tryptophan.

v_call cdr3_aa
TRBV29-1 SVRTGAGEKLF
TRBV10-3 AISAPDRSRGWNTEAF
TRBV7-3 ASSPTGLVAGELF
TRBV21-1 ASSPWTGGSLPEQY
TRBV10-3 AISYRGLAAQETQY
TRBV27 ASRFRTGGPAGANVLT
TRBV19 ASSDVLQGRGNTDTQY
TRBV7-6 ASSLRGVRKRNQPQH
TRBV4-1 ASSQLGTGKGETQY
TRBV5-8 ASSQGAIGGYTGELF
TRBV9 ASSVVSSSTDTQY
TRBV11-3 ASSLLGGSAEAF
TRBV7-9 ASSPGLPTDTQY
TRBV19 ASSNRDTPF
TRBV27 ASSSRAIDTQY
TRBV10-1 ASSEEAIGSDTQY
TRBV7-8 ASSLVYEQY
TRBV7-2 ASSLAGGGHEKLF
TRBV19 ASSMGVRAPSNQPQH
TRBV7-8 ASTPLAVTSYEQY
TRBV6-1 ASRSGTGPTEAF
TRBV7-6 ASSLGGDSTYEQY
TRBV5-8 ASSQGTSGDEQF
TRBV2 ASSGSDRGSPLH
TRBV5-1 ASSPLRRDGYT
TRBV28 ASSYPQKPGLRTDTQY
TRBV27 ASSLYPPDRGYEQY
TRBV6-6 ASSFSQGSGANVLT
TRBV9 ASSVAAGPIYGYT
TRBV5-4 ASAPGRGLIPDTQY
TRBV18 ASSPTGSSYEQY
TRBV12-5 ASGLYLIGGKYEQY
TRBV5-6 ASSPGGLAIGEQY
TRBV2 ASSVGANSPLH
TRBV6-5 ASSEGANTGELF
TRBV5-1 ASSFRAGEAQY
TRBV15 ATSRDKTRDRSSYEQY
TRBV9 ASSLGQGRTEQY
TRBV6-5 ASSYEVRGTYEQY
TRBV15 ATSPPGQQNYGYT
TRBV5-4 ASSLAFTGMSYEQY
TRBV7-8 ASSLVAGLLSEQF
TRBV29-1 SGGRAADEQF
TRBV7-3 ASGREAPDTQY
TRBV4-1 ASSPLAGTGELF
TRBV28 ASSLDQGVYNEQF
TRBV5-1 ASSLASGNTIY
TRBV27 ASSFGRGRGNYGYT
TRBV28 ASKLGQGAWANYGYT
TRBV7-9 ASSPSDRSREQY
TRBV9 ASSPLDSSGANVLT
TRBV19 ASMGPGSYEQY
TRBV25-1 ASRDTGASPLH
TRBV6-5 ATGQLGPQH
TRBV28 ASSLLGAGSYNEQF
TRBV7-6 ASSLLNGYEQF
TRBV12-2 ASRLPGRDYEQY